The clone carrying this T cell receptor beta chain was observed a few times. The sample comes from a study of OX40 agonist ivuxolimab in advanced cancers. Overall study context: Three dose-escalation patients had partial responses: one with hepatocellular carcinoma and two with cutaneous melanoma.

The V end lost 5 bases, the J end lost 5 bases, and 21 bases lay between the germline ends. This CDR3 contains 16 residues. Germline-derived CDR1 and CDR2 are MDHEN and SYDVKM. Sequenced by immunoSEQ multiplex PCR; TCRdb stores in-frame clones only, minus some. The data show 55,000 to 65,000 clones, less than 85% seen once. The chain uses TRBV28 and TRBJ1-1, with D perhaps matching TRBD1 (5 bases). Here the sequenced sample was CD4+ or CD8+ T cells sorted from blood, taken in a trial of the OX40 agonist ivuxolimab. The sequence was obtained from an adult with an advanced solid tumor such as melanoma, head and neck, liver or kidney cancer. The CDR3 reads CASSPNPGWLDTEAFF. CDR3 nucleotide sequence: TGTGCCAGCAGTCCAAACCCAGGGTGGCTTGATACTGAAGCTTTCTTT. Combining the CDR3 with reference TRBV28 and TRBJ1-1 gives the whole variable domain DVKVTQSSRYLVKRTGEKVFLECVQDMDHENMFWYRQDPGLGLRLIYFSYDVKMKEKGDIPEGYSVSREKKERFSLILESASTNQTSMYLCASSPNPGWLDTEAFFGQGTRLTVV.